The 19 T cell receptor beta chains given below trace back to one sample, sequenced in a study of cytomegalovirus exposure and HLA in healthy donors. A multiplex PCR was run with 60 Vbeta primers and 13 Jbeta primers. Profiling relied on immunoSEQ multiplex PCR, and the TCRdb table lists in-frame clones only, not all of them. In all, the sample yields roughly 40,000 clones. Sequenced material: PBMCs. The receptor set was obtained from a male donor in good health and CMV-seronegative.

The chain combines TRBV27 with TRBJ2-3, with D possibly being TRBD2 (7 bases). CDR1 and CDR2 (germline): MNHEY, SMNVEV (reference sequence). CDR3 size: 17 residues. V lost 2 bases and J 0 bases, leaving 15 bases between the germline ends. This CDR3 is CASSLDRGASSTDTQYF. CDR3 in DNA: TGTGCCAGCAGTTTAGATCGGGGGGCGAGTAGCACAGATACGCAGTATTTT.

The J gene is TRBJ2-7, the V gene TRBV6-1; a possible D gene is TRBD2 (6 bases). Per the germline V gene, CDR1 is MNHNS and CDR2 is SASEGT. There are 14 residues in the CDR3. Deletions cut 3 bases from V and 2 bases from J, with 11 bases between. CDR3 in DNA: TGTGCCAGCAGTGAGGGCGGGGTGGCCTACGAGCAGTACTTC. This codes for CASSEGGVAYEQYF.

The V gene is TRBV15, the J gene TRBJ2-3; D is possibly TRBD1 (6 bases). The germline V gene encodes CDR1 LNHNV and CDR2 YYDKDF (reference sequence). The V end was cut by 5 bases, the J end by 10 bases, with 16 bases between. The CDR3 sequence is 13 residues long. The CDR3 sequence is CATSGGHPLPQYF. The DNA of the CDR3 is TGTGCCACCAGCGGGGGACACCCCCTCCCGCAGTATTTT.

The chain employs TRBV19 and TRBJ1-1; D gene ambiguous. This CDR3 spans 13 amino acids. V was trimmed by 3 bases and J by 2 bases, leaving 7 bases between them. Germline assignment: CDR1 LNHDA and CDR2 SQIVND (reference sequence). The DNA of the CDR3 is TGTGCCAGTAGTATGGGCAGCAACACTGAAGCTTTCTTT. This sequence encodes CASSMGSNTEAFF.

V and J are TRBV7-2 and TRBJ2-7; 9 nucleotides line up with TRBD2. The junction had 7 bases not matched to a gene; V was cut back by 6 bases and J by 4 bases. The CDR3 sequence is 14 residues long. The germline CDR1 and CDR2 sequences are SGHTA and FQGNSA. The CDR3 loop reads CASRPGLAEYEQYF. The CDR3 nucleotides read TGTGCCAGCAGGCCGGGACTAGCTGAGTACGAGCAGTACTTC.

V usage is TRBV7-9 and J usage is TRBJ2-3; D call uncertain. CDR1 and CDR2 from the germline V gene are SEHNR and FQNEAQ (reference sequence). V was trimmed by 4 bases and J by 7 bases, leaving 9 bases between them. CDR3 length: 12 amino acids. CDR3 protein: CASSSAINTQYF. DNA for the CDR3: TGTGCCAGCAGCTCAGCAATAAATACGCAGTATTTT.

The CDR3 DNA follows: TGCGCCAGCAGCTCCGGGACAGGGACGCCCACCGGGGAGCTGTTTTTT. Translation: CASSSGTGTPTGELFF. The chain recombines TRBV5-1 with TRBJ2-2; 9 nucleotides agree with TRBD1. Trimming at V came to 3 bases and at J to 4 bases, leaving 7 bases not matched to a gene. The CDR3 covers 16 residues. Germline V gene sequence: CDR1 SGHRS, CDR2 YFSETQ. The whole variable domain, remainder taken from reference TRBV5-1 and TRBJ2-2, is KAGVTQTPRYLIKTRGQQVTLSCSPISGHRSVSWYQQTPGQGLQFLFEYFSETQRNKGNFPGRFSGRQFSNSRSEMNVSTLELGDSALYLCASSSGTGTPTGELFFGEGSRLTVL.

This rearrangement joins TRBV7-2 to TRBJ2-7; weak D call: TRBD1 (5 bases). Trimming removed 3 bases at V and 0 bases at J, with 6 bases between. Germline CDR1 and CDR2: SGHTA and FQGNSA. The CDR3 length is 13 residues. CDR3 sequence: CASSLDISYEQYF. In nucleotides, the CDR3 is TGTGCCAGCAGCTTGGACATCTCCTACGAGCAGTACTTC.

The J gene is TRBJ2-3, the V gene TRBV7-8; the match to TRBD2 covers 16 bases. The length of the CDR3 is 18 residues. The V and J ends lost 2 bases and 5 bases, in that order; junction bases with no gene match: 7. Germline V CDR1 and CDR2: SGHVS, FQNEAQ. The CDR3 sequence: CASSLFGTSGRAVDTQYF. CDR3 sequence (DNA): TGTGCCAGCAGCTTATTCGGGACTAGCGGGAGGGCGGTAGATACGCAGTATTTT.

The chain carries TRBV2 and TRBJ1-3; 9 bases align to TRBD1. In germline, CDR1 is SNHLY, CDR2 FYNNEI. The CDR3 has 15 residues. V was clipped by 2 bases and J by 10 bases; unmatched bases: 9. CDR3 residues: CASSEHPGQGITIYF. The CDR3 bases are TGTGCCAGCAGTGAACACCCGGGACAGGGAATAACCATATATTTT.

J is TRBJ1-1 and V is TRBV29-1; D is unclear. Germline V gives CDR1 SQVTM, CDR2 ANQGSEA. The CDR3 spans 14 residues. V lost 4 bases to trimming and J lost 0 bases, with 12 bases between them. For the CDR3, the DNA is TGCAGCGTTGCGTTGGGGAGGATGAACACTGAAGCTTTCTTT. Protein: CSVALGRMNTEAFF. Variable domain in full (rest from reference TRBV29-1 and TRBJ1-1): SAVISQKPSRDICQRGTSLTIQCQVDSQVTMMFWYRQQPGQSLTLIATANQGSEATYESGFVIDKFPISRPNLTFSTLTVSNMSPEDSSIYLCSVALGRMNTEAFFGQGTRLTVV.

The V and J genes are TRBV28 and TRBJ2-1; D remains unclear. Between the trimmed V and J ends, which lost 4 bases and 9 bases, there was a span of 16 bases. The CDR3 is made up of 14 amino acids. CDR1 is MDHEN and CDR2 is SYDVKM in the germline V gene. The CDR3 sequence is CASSSPPPGLEQFF. CDR3 DNA: TGTGCCAGCAGTTCACCCCCTCCAGGCCTTGAGCAGTTCTTC.

The rearrangement joins TRBV19 to TRBJ2-6; 7 nucleotides line up with TRBD1. CDR3 length: 17 amino acids. Per germline, CDR1 LNHDA and CDR2 SQIVND (reference sequence). Unmatched junction bases numbered 10, after V lost 8 bases and J lost 0 bases. In DNA, the CDR3 is TGTGCCAGTGAGACGGGACAGATAACCTCTGGGGCCAACGTCCTGACTTTC. Encoded protein: CASETGQITSGANVLTF. The variable domain in full, with the rest retrieved from reference TRBV19 and TRBJ2-6, is DGGITQSPKYLFRKEGQNVTLSCEQNLNHDAMYWYRQDPGQGLRLIYYSQIVNDFQKGDIAEGYSVSREKKESFPLTVTSAQKNPTAFYLCASETGQITSGANVLTFGAGSRLTVL.

The chain recombines TRBV29-1 with TRBJ2-4, with D possibly matching TRBD2 (5 bases). The CDR3 runs to 13 residues. The V end lost 3 bases, the J end lost 9 bases, and 15 bases lay between the germline ends. The germline V gene has CDR1 SQVTM and CDR2 ANQGSEA. The CDR3 is CSVEPGVRGIQYF. For the CDR3, the DNA is TGCAGCGTTGAGCCCGGAGTCCGGGGCATTCAGTACTTC. Drawing the rest from reference TRBV29-1 and TRBJ2-4, the complete variable domain is SAVISQKPSRDICQRGTSLTIQCQVDSQVTMMFWYRQQPGQSLTLIATANQGSEATYESGFVIDKFPISRPNLTFSTLTVSNMSPEDSSIYLCSVEPGVRGIQYFGAGTRLSVL.

This chain uses TRBV14 with TRBJ2-1; 7 bases are shared with TRBD2. Trimming removed 1 base from V and 5 bases from J; junction bases left unmatched: 5. The CDR3 extends over 15 amino acids. Germline V gene lookup returns CDR1 SGHDN and CDR2 FVKESK. The CDR3 coding sequence is TGTGCCAGCAGCCAAGTCCGGGACTACCACAATGAGCAGTTCTTC. The encoded protein is CASSQVRDYHNEQFF.

The chain carries TRBV6-1 and TRBJ1-5, with D maybe TRBD1 (6 bases). V shed 5 bases and J shed 7 bases, with 18 bases lying between them. This CDR3 is built from 15 residues. Germline V gives CDR1 MNHNS, CDR2 SASEGT. Here the CDR3 reads CASSWGGGADQPQHF. CDR3 in DNA: TGTGCCAGCAGTTGGGGCGGGGGGGCCGACCAGCCCCAGCATTTT.

This sequence joins TRBV5-1 and TRBJ2-7, with a tentative D call TRBD2 (6 bases). This CDR3 is built from 14 residues. Germline V lookup: CDR1 SGHRS, CDR2 YFSETQ. The V end lost 1 base, the J end lost 1 base, and 9 bases lay between the germline ends. CDR3 sequence: CASSLSGQSYEQYF. The CDR3 DNA is TGCGCCAGCAGCTTGAGCGGGCAGTCCTACGAGCAGTACTTC.

The genes are TRBV7-2 and TRBJ2-7; 8 bases line up with TRBD2. The germline V gene encodes CDR1 SGHTA and CDR2 FQGNSA. CDR3 size: 15 residues. The J segment lost 0 bases and the V segment lost 7 bases, leaving 8 bases of the junction unmatched. CDR3 region: CASTEAGETSYEQYF. As DNA, the CDR3 is TGTGCCAGCACCGAAGCGGGGGAAACCTCCTACGAGCAGTACTTC.

In DNA, the CDR3 is TGCGCCAGCAGTGAGCGGCAGGGTTCTCTTTATGGCTACACCTTC. It yields the protein CASSERQGSLYGYTF. The rearrangement joins TRBV10-2 to TRBJ1-2; the D gene is possibly TRBD1 (5 bases). The CDR3 runs to 15 residues. V lost 2 bases and J lost 5, with 15 bases in between. Germline CDR1 and CDR2: WSHSY and SAAADI.